The T cell receptor (beta chain) described here comes from a study of control samples from healthy donors and cancer patients. TCRdb's table, derived via immunoSEQ multiplex PCR, lists solely in-frame clones and lacks some. The sample contains some 140,000 clones, roughly 92% of which appear only once. Germline lookup yields CDR1 MDHEN and CDR2 SYDVKM. This CDR3 contains 16 residues. Deletions cut 3 bases from V and 5 bases from J, with 17 bases between. The sequencing input was blood. V and J are TRBV28 and TRBJ1-5; D not certain. The clonotype comes from a man aged 25-45 years in good health. DNA of the CDR3: TGTGCCAGCAGTTTGAGGTCCCCCCGGGCCTATCAGCCCCAGCATTTT. Translated: CASSLRSPRAYQPQHF.